These 21 T cell receptor beta chains were all obtained from the same sample, sequenced in a study of T-cell memory formation after mild COVID-19. A single record per CDR3 protein comes from TCRdb applying MiXCR to the 5' RACE reads. The repertoire includes fewer than 450,000 distinct CDR3 sequences, around 21% of them detected once, and under 15% sits in the top ten. Source material: PBMCs or a T cell subset sorted from them (not recorded which). Receptor source: an adult woman who had mild COVID-19 (a few samples of this study predate the infection). Cell type and time point are not known.

The table lists this clonotype with a few counts. The J gene is TRBJ2-7, the V gene TRBV10-3; 7 bases agree with TRBD1. The CDR3 totals 15 residues. Germline V gene data show CDR1 as ENHRY and CDR2 as SYGVKD. V shed 2 bases and J 5 bases; nucleotides not matched to a gene: 9. CDR3 amino acids: CAISEEDRLGDEQYF. DNA of the CDR3: TGTGCCATCAGTGAGGAGGACAGGTTAGGTGACGAGCAGTACTTC.

The chain combines TRBV12-3 or TRBV12-4 with TRBJ2-7; D not resolved. The length of the CDR3 is 15 residues. Trimming took 3 bases from V and 2 from J, leaving 14 bases between them. CDR3 bases: TGTGCCAGCAGTTTCCTGTCGGGCGGCACCTACGAGCAGTACTTC. Amino acid sequence: CASSFLSGGTYEQYF.

The chain joins TRBV20-1 to TRBJ1-4; TRBD1 is a possible D gene (5 bases). V dropped 3 bases and J dropped 6 bases, with 17 bases sitting between them. CDR1 DFQATT and CDR2 SNEGSKA come from the germline V gene (reference sequence). CDR3 length: 15 amino acids. The CDR3 nucleotides are TGCAGTGCTAGTGGTCTCGGGCAGGGCGATGAAAAACTGTTTTTT. Protein sequence: CSASGLGQGDEKLFF.

The chain recombines TRBV20-1 with TRBJ2-7; D gene unclear. Trimming cost V 5 bases and J 4 bases, with 9 bases left between them. CDR3 length: 11 residues. Germline loops: CDR1 DFQATT, CDR2 SNEGSKA (reference sequence). CDR3 sequence reads: CSAHREYEQYF. For the CDR3, the DNA is TGCAGTGCTCATAGGGAATACGAGCAGTACTTC.

V gene TRBV2 combines with J gene TRBJ1-5, with unresolved D. The CDR3 loop spans 14 amino acids. V shed 7 bases and J shed 0 bases, with 10 bases lying between them. Germline loops: CDR1 SNHLY, CDR2 FYNNEI. CDR3 sequence reads: CASKKESSNQPQHF. CDR3 sequence (DNA): TGTGCCAGCAAAAAGGAGTCTAGCAATCAGCCCCAGCATTTT.

This clonotype was recorded at least ten times. The J gene is TRBJ1-2, the V gene TRBV6-5, with 11 bases fitting TRBD1. This CDR3 is built from 14 residues. With 6 bases clipped from V and 6 bases from J, the junction kept 6 bases outside the gene matches. The germline V gene encodes CDR1 MNHEY and CDR2 SVGAGI. The CDR3 sequence is CASSGQGAWDGYTF. The CDR3 bases are TGTGCCAGCAGCGGACAGGGGGCGTGGGATGGCTACACCTTC.

The chain has TRBV6-6 and TRBJ2-1, with 12 bases fitting TRBD1. This CDR3 comprises 16 residues. Germline V gene lookup returns CDR1 MNHNY and CDR2 SVGAGI (reference sequence). V trimming: 6 bases; J trimming: 8 bases; junction bases outside the gene matches: 11. This CDR3 reads CASRTGTGGFFDEQFF. DNA of the CDR3: TGTGCCAGCAGGACCGGGACAGGGGGCTTTTTCGATGAGCAGTTCTTC.

This clonotype was observed once. CDR3 nucleotide sequence: TGTGCCAGCATTTCTTGGTCCAGCGGGAGCTACGAGCAGTACTTC. Encoded protein: CASISWSSGSYEQYF. The chain links TRBV27 to TRBJ2-7, with TRBD2 matching over 8 bases. There are 15 residues in the CDR3. V was pared by 7 bases and J by 3 bases, with 11 bases of the junction left unmatched. The V gene's germline CDR1 is MNHEY and CDR2 SMNVEV (reference sequence).

This clonotype occurred a few times. This chain uses TRBV10-3 with TRBJ1-4; 9 bases agree with TRBD1. The CDR3 totals 12 residues. Germline lookup yields CDR1 ENHRY and CDR2 SYGVKD. V lost 3 bases and J lost 15; bases outside the gene matches: 5. This chain's CDR3 is CAISEPDRGLFF. CDR3 nucleotide sequence: TGTGCCATCAGTGAACCGGACAGGGGATTGTTTTTT.

This sequence joins TRBV6-1 and TRBJ2-3, with 11 bases aligning to TRBD1. The germline gives CDR1 MNHNS, CDR2 SASEGT. Trimming cost V 6 bases and J 5 bases; bases outside gene matches: 7. The CDR3 runs to 15 residues. The CDR3 spells CASRAGTGGGDTQYF. CDR3 coding DNA: TGTGCCAGCAGGGCCGGGACAGGGGGAGGAGATACGCAGTATTTT.

This clonotype was observed a handful of times. The rearrangement joins TRBV7-2 to TRBJ1-5, with TRBD1 identical over 8 bases. Germline lookup yields CDR1 SGHTA and CDR2 FQGNSA. After removal of 3 bases from V and 0 bases from J, the junction contained 4 bases not matched to a gene. The length of the CDR3 is 16 residues. CDR3 nucleotides: TGTGCCAGCAGCTTCGGGACAGGAAATAGCAATCAGCCCCAGCATTTT. This codes for CASSFGTGNSNQPQHF.

J is TRBJ2-6 and V is TRBV11-2; 8 nucleotides agree with TRBD1. This CDR3 is built from 16 residues. Germline V gene data show CDR1 as SGHAT and CDR2 as FQNNGV. Trimming cost V 5 bases and J 2 bases; bases outside gene matches: 5. The CDR3 region has the DNA TGTGCCAGCAGCCAGGACAGGGAGCCTGGGGCCAACGTCCTGACTTTC. This gives the protein CASSQDREPGANVLTF.

The V call is TRBV5-1, the J call TRBJ2-2, with TRBD1 identical over 7 bases. Germline CDR1 reads SGHRS; CDR2 reads YFSETQ. This CDR3 region has 15 residues. The V gene end was trimmed by 8 bases and the J gene end by 5 bases; junction bases not matched to a gene: 12. Written as DNA, the CDR3 is TGCGCCAGAAGGGGTTCTACAGGGGAGACCGGGGAGCTGTTTTTT. Translation gives CARRGSTGETGELFF.

The rearrangement links TRBV6-5 to TRBJ1-2, with 7 bases lining up with TRBD1. The junction had 17 bases not matched to a gene; V was cut back by 5 bases and J by 8 bases. The CDR3 has 16 residues. Looked up from germline, CDR1 is MNHEY and CDR2 is SVGAGI. CDR3 nucleotides: TGTGCCAGCAGTCCGTCCCGGGACAGTAGGTTGGGGGGCTACACCTTC. The encoded protein is CASSPSRDSRLGGYTF.

The chain recombines TRBV29-1 with TRBJ2-2, with 7 positions matching TRBD2. The germline CDR1 and CDR2 sequences are SQVTM and ANQGSEA. CDR3 length: 16 amino acids. The V and J ends lost 1 base and 4 bases, in that order; junction bases with no gene match: 9. The DNA of the CDR3 is TGCAGCGTTGAAGGTCCTGGACGGGGGGTCACCGGGGAGCTGTTTTTT. This encodes CSVEGPGRGVTGELFF.

Remarks on this clonotype: A much larger clone differs by one base, so this may be a read error. V gene TRBV15 combines with J gene TRBJ2-2; the D is unclear. V lost 0 bases to trimming and J lost 7 bases, with 3 bases between them. Looked up from germline, CDR1 is LNHNV and CDR2 is YYDKDF (reference sequence). The CDR3 extends over 12 amino acids. The CDR3 loop is CATSREVGELFF. The CDR3 nucleotides are TGTGCCACCAGCAGAGAAGTCGGGGAGCTGTTTTTT.

The chain couples TRBV3-1 to TRBJ2-2; the D gene is possibly TRBD2 (6 bases). The V gene's germline CDR1 is LGHDT and CDR2 YNNKEL (reference sequence). The CDR3 has 18 residues. V lost 3 bases and J lost 6, with 23 bases in between. The CDR3 loop reads CASSHEGRNPGGSGELFF. The CDR3, as DNA: TGTGCCAGCAGCCATGAGGGGCGGAACCCCGGGGGATCCGGGGAGCTGTTTTTT.

The chain combines TRBV30 with TRBJ2-1, with D perhaps TRBD2 (6 bases). The CDR3 runs 16 residues. CDR1 is GTSNPN and CDR2 is SVGIG in the germline V gene (reference sequence). With 6 bases removed from V and 0 bases from J, the gap between germline ends came to 18 bases. For the CDR3, the DNA is TGTGCCTGTCCCACCAGCGCGGGGAGCTCCTACAATGAGCAGTTCTTC. It codes for CACPTSAGSSYNEQFF.

The rearrangement joins TRBV10-3 to TRBJ2-5; D may be TRBD2 (5 bases). The CDR3 has 13 residues. V dropped 3 bases and J dropped 4 bases, with 9 bases sitting between them. From germline, CDR1 is ENHRY and CDR2 SYGVKD. CDR3 coding DNA: TGTGCCATCAGTGACCCTGGAGGAGAGACCCAGTACTTC. It codes for CAISDPGGETQYF.

This clonotype was counted a few times. The CDR3 loop reads CASSFRTTSGYTF. The DNA of the CDR3 is TGTGCCAGCAGTTTTCGCACTACGTCGGGCTACACCTTC. The chain joins TRBV27 to TRBJ1-2; D not certain. With 3 bases removed from V and 8 bases from J, the gap between germline ends came to 13 bases. Looked up from germline, CDR1 is MNHEY and CDR2 is SMNVEV (reference sequence). The CDR3 spans 13 residues.

This clonotype was observed a handful of times. The J gene is TRBJ2-7, the V gene TRBV4-1; D gene ambiguous. From germline, CDR1 is MGHRA and CDR2 YSYEKL. Trimming removed 1 base at V and 5 bases at J, with 15 bases between. The CDR3 length is 15 residues. The CDR3 DNA reads TGCGCCAGCAGCCAAGGCCGACTCGGCGCCCACGAGCAGTACTTC. Translating gives CASSQGRLGAHEQYF.